Shown below are 21 T cell receptor beta chains from a single sample sequenced in a study of cytomegalovirus exposure and HLA in healthy donors. Profiled with immunoSEQ multiplex PCR; TCRdb holds only in-frame clones, not every one. Seen here are hundreds of thousands of clones, approximately 88% observed once, and the top ten hold around 0.92%. Sequencing was performed on PBMCs. These receptors originate from a woman aged 18-30 years in good health and CMV-seronegative.

This chain links TRBV5-1 with TRBJ2-7, with D perhaps TRBD1 (6 bases). Between the trimmed V and J ends, which lost 4 bases and 2 bases, there was a span of 10 bases. Germline V gene lookup returns CDR1 SGHRS and CDR2 YFSETQ. The CDR3 loop spans 13 amino acids. As DNA, the CDR3 is TGCGCCAGCAGCCAAAGGGACACCTACGAGCAGTACTTC. Residues: CASSQRDTYEQYF. Combining the CDR3 with reference TRBV5-1 and TRBJ2-7 gives the whole variable domain KAGVTQTPRYLIKTRGQQVTLSCSPISGHRSVSWYQQTPGQGLQFLFEYFSETQRNKGNFPGRFSGRQFSNSRSEMNVSTLELGDSALYLCASSQRDTYEQYFGPGTRLTVT.

In this sample, this clone turned up once. The gene calls are TRBV7-8 and TRBJ1-5; D uncertain. Trimming took off 5 bases at V and 1 base at J, with 9 bases between the two ends. The length of the CDR3 is 14 residues. The germline gives CDR1 SGHVS, CDR2 FQNEAQ. The CDR3 loop reads CASSPGESNQPQHF. Written as DNA, the CDR3 is TGTGCCAGCAGCCCCGGGGAGAGCAATCAGCCCCAGCATTTT.

The chain combines TRBV19 with TRBJ2-2; TRBD2 matches at 10 bases. Per germline, CDR1 LNHDA and CDR2 SQIVND (reference sequence). The CDR3 runs 16 residues. The V gene end was trimmed by 8 bases and the J gene end by 5 bases; junction bases not matched to a gene: 11. The CDR3 nucleotides are TGTGCCAGTGGTACCAGCGGGAGGGCCCTTACCGGGGAGCTGTTTTTT. Translating it yields CASGTSGRALTGELFF. Supplemented by reference TRBV19 and TRBJ2-2, the full variable domain reads DGGITQSPKYLFRKEGQNVTLSCEQNLNHDAMYWYRQDPGQGLRLIYYSQIVNDFQKGDIAEGYSVSREKKESFPLTVTSAQKNPTAFYLCASGTSGRALTGELFFGEGSRLTVL.

The chain links TRBV18 to TRBJ1-2, with 7 bases that match TRBD1. The CDR3 runs 13 residues. Germline V gives CDR1 KGHSH, CDR2 LQKENI. Trimming at V came to 5 bases and at J to 6 bases, leaving 6 bases not matched to a gene. As DNA, the CDR3 is TGTGCCAGCTCAGCCGACAGGGATGATGGCTACACCTTC. Protein sequence: CASSADRDDGYTF.

The chain uses TRBV6-1 and TRBJ1-2; the match to TRBD1 covers 8 bases. V gave up 4 bases and J gave up 3 bases; unmatched junction bases: 7. This CDR3 contains 15 residues. The germline CDR1 and CDR2 sequences are MNHNS and SASEGT. The CDR3 DNA sequence: TGTGCCAGCAGTGGCCGGGACAGGTGGTACTATGGCTACACCTTC. Translated: CASSGRDRWYYGYTF.

V is TRBV20-1 and J is TRBJ1-2, with 8 bases that match TRBD1. Germline values: CDR1 DFQATT, CDR2 SNEGSKA (reference sequence). The length of the CDR3 is 11 residues. As DNA, the CDR3 is TGCAACAGCCAGGGGGCTTCGGGCTACACCTTC. As protein: CNSQGASGYTF.

CDR3 region: CASRVGTSGTGELFF. The CDR3 DNA follows: TGTGCCAGCAGGGTTGGGACTAGCGGGACCGGGGAGCTGTTTTTT. This chain connects TRBV6-1 to TRBJ2-2; 12 bases match TRBD2. Losses at the gene ends were 6 bases for V and 5 bases for J; bases not matched to a gene: 4. Germline lookup yields CDR1 MNHNS and CDR2 SASEGT. This CDR3 has 15 residues.

J is TRBJ2-7 and V is TRBV5-1, with 8 bases fitting TRBD2. The CDR3 runs to 15 residues. Losses at the gene ends were 0 bases for V and 0 bases for J; bases not matched to a gene: 2. The germline V gene has CDR1 SGHRS and CDR2 YFSETQ. The CDR3 coding sequence is TGCGCCAGCAGCTTGGTGAGCGGGAGCTCCTACGAGCAGTACTTC. This translates into CASSLVSGSSYEQYF.

This clone was seen just once. This chain uses TRBV9 with TRBJ2-3; D perhaps matches TRBD2 (5 bases). Trimming shortened V by 0 bases and J by 5 bases, and 13 bases separated the two germline ends. Germline CDR1 is SGDLS and CDR2 is YYNGEE. There are 15 residues in the CDR3. CDR3 region: CASSVVPRAEDTQYF. The CDR3 DNA reads as TGTGCCAGCAGCGTAGTACCGCGGGCCGAAGATACGCAGTATTTT. Drawing the rest from reference TRBV9 and TRBJ2-3, the complete variable domain is DSGVTQTPKHLITATGQRVTLRCSPRSGDLSVYWYQQSLDQGLQFLIQYYNGEERAKGNILERFSAQQFPDLHSELNLSSLELGDSALYFCASSVVPRAEDTQYFGPGTRLTVL.

The rearrangement uses TRBV5-1 and TRBJ2-7, with TRBD1 matching 9 bases. The germline gives CDR1 SGHRS, CDR2 YFSETQ. Unmatched junction bases numbered 8, after V lost 5 bases and J lost 2 bases. This CDR3 spans 15 amino acids. CDR3: CASSHYGTGTYEQYF. CDR3 in DNA: TGCGCCAGCAGTCACTACGGGACAGGGACCTACGAGCAGTACTTC.

Only one count was recorded for this clone. This chain links TRBV6-4 with TRBJ1-1; D gene uncertain. Per germline, CDR1 MRHNA and CDR2 SNTAGT. This CDR3 is built from 13 residues. V was cut by 4 bases and J by 1 base, with 7 bases left in between. Here the CDR3 reads CASSVEANTEAFF. CDR3 sequence (DNA): TGTGCCAGCAGTGTGGAGGCGAACACTGAAGCTTTCTTT.

The rearrangement joins TRBV5-6 to TRBJ1-4; the D is unclear. Germline CDR1 SGHDT, CDR2 YYEEEE. V gave up 0 bases and J gave up 7 bases, with 10 bases separating them. This CDR3 is 14 amino acids long. CDR3 DNA sequence: TGTGCCAGCAGCTTGGCGGAAGGCGGTGAAAAACTGTTTTTT. Translating gives CASSLAEGGEKLFF.

The gene calls are TRBV11-2 and TRBJ2-1; 12 nucleotides match TRBD2. Germline CDR1 is SGHAT and CDR2 is FQNNGV. Germline trimming cut 3 bases from V and 3 bases from J; bases unmatched to any gene: 6. The CDR3 runs 17 residues. The CDR3 DNA reads as TGTGCCAGCAGCTTGAGTGCTAGCGGGAGGGTCTACAATGAGCAGTTCTTC. Its protein product is CASSLSASGRVYNEQFF.

V and J are TRBV4-3 and TRBJ2-2, with a tentative D call TRBD2 (5 bases). V was trimmed by 1 base and J by 8 bases, leaving 11 bases between them. Germline V gene lookup returns CDR1 LGHNA and CDR2 YSLEER. The CDR3 sequence is 14 residues long. The chain's CDR3 is CASSQGSWRGELFF. The CDR3 bases are TGCGCCAGCAGCCAAGGAAGCTGGAGGGGGGAGCTGTTTTTT.

Concerning this clone: Other DNA sequences within the sample encode an identical CDR3. The chain joins TRBV7-8 to TRBJ2-5; D call uncertain. The CDR3 length is 11 residues. Looked up from germline, CDR1 is SGHVS and CDR2 is FQNEAQ. V was cut by 3 bases and J by 5 bases, with 4 bases left in between. This chain's CDR3 is CASSFSETQYF. For the CDR3, the DNA is TGTGCCAGCAGCTTTTCGGAGACCCAGTACTTC.

The chain couples TRBV9 to TRBJ1-1; D remains unclear. The germline gives CDR1 SGDLS, CDR2 YYNGEE. The CDR3 sequence is 13 residues long. Deletions cut 0 bases from V and 2 bases from J, with 5 bases between. CDR3 region: CASSVDSNTEAFF. The CDR3 coding sequence is TGTGCCAGCAGCGTAGACAGCAACACTGAAGCTTTCTTT.

V usage is TRBV28 and J usage is TRBJ1-6; the match to TRBD1 covers 7 bases. V shed 6 bases, J shed 7 bases, and the junction held 6 bases outside the gene matches. Germline V gene data show CDR1 as MDHEN and CDR2 as SYDVKM. The CDR3 loop spans 14 amino acids. The CDR3: CASSSGTENSPLHF. The CDR3 region has the DNA TGTGCCAGCAGCTCAGGGACAGAGAATTCACCCCTCCACTTT.

This clone occurred once. V is TRBV5-4 and J is TRBJ2-7; perhaps TRBD2 as D (6 bases). Germline CDR1 reads SGHNT; CDR2 reads YYREEE (reference sequence). The CDR3 extends over 14 amino acids. The V gene lost 3 bases and the J gene lost 5 bases, with 15 bases spanning the gap. The DNA of the CDR3 is TGTGCCAGCAGCTCAAAATCGGGAGCCGACGAGCAGTACTTC. Encoded protein: CASSSKSGADEQYF. The full variable domain, its missing parts supplied by reference TRBV5-4 and TRBJ2-7, is ETGVTQSPTHLIKTRGQQVTLRCSSQSGHNTVSWYQQALGQGPQFIFQYYREEENGRGNFPPRFSGLQFPNYSSELNVNALELDDSALYLCASSSKSGADEQYFGPGTRLTVT.

V and J are TRBV5-1 and TRBJ1-1; D is ambiguous. Germline values: CDR1 SGHRS, CDR2 YFSETQ. The V end lost 2 bases, the J end lost 1 base, and 12 bases lay between the germline ends. CDR3 size: 15 residues. The DNA of the CDR3 is TGCGCCAGCAGCTTTGATCCGCGGTCGAACACTGAAGCTTTCTTT. Its translation is CASSFDPRSNTEAFF.

The rearrangement links TRBV10-2 to TRBJ2-1; 12 nucleotides agree with TRBD2. Per the germline V gene, CDR1 is WSHSY and CDR2 is SAAADI. The J segment lost 8 bases and the V segment lost 9 bases, leaving 11 bases of the junction unmatched. The CDR3 is 15 amino acids. The CDR3 DNA reads TGCGCCAGTACCATGACTAGCGGGAGTAGGGATGAGCAGTTCTTC. It is translated as CASTMTSGSRDEQFF.

This chain links TRBV2 with TRBJ2-1; 7 bases map to TRBD2. In germline, CDR1 is SNHLY, CDR2 FYNNEI. V dropped 6 bases and J dropped 0; count of bases not matched to a gene: 5. This CDR3 is built from 15 residues. CDR3 loop: CASSKLASSYNEQFF. CDR3 sequence (DNA): TGTGCCAGCAGCAAACTAGCGAGCTCCTACAATGAGCAGTTCTTC.